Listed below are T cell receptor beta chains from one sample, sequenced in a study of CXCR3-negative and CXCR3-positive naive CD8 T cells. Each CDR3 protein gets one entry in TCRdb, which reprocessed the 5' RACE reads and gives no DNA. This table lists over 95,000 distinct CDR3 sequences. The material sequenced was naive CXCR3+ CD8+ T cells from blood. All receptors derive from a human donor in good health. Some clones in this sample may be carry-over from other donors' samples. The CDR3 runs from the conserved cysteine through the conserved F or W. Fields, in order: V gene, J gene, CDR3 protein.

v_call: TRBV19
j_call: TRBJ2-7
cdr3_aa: CASSPPGLAGTYEQYF

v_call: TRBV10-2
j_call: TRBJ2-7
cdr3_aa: CASSEGHGGYEQYF

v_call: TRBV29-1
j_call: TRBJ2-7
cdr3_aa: CSVGLAGAYEQYF

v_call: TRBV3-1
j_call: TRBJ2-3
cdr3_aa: CASSQPGLAEGTDTQYF

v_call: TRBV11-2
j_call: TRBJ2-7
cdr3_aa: CASSLGRMNYEQYF

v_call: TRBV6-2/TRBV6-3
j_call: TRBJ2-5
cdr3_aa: CASRTDRGNEETQYF

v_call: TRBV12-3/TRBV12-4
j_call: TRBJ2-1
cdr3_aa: CASSLPAGGLNEQFF

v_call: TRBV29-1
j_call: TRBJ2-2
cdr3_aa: CSVVVPAGELFF

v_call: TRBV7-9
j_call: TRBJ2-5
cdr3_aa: CASSLAGPYQETQYF

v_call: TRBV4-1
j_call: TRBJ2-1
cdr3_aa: CASSHDRTSLGTNEQFF